One sample yielded the 24 T cell receptor beta chains listed below, sequenced in a study of cytomegalovirus exposure and HLA in healthy donors. In the PCR, 60 Vbeta and 13 Jbeta primers were used. Profiled with immunoSEQ multiplex PCR; TCRdb holds only in-frame clones, not every one. This sample has about 110,000 clones, with around 67% found just once. Sequences were obtained from PBMCs. The receptors derive from a woman in her thirties or forties in good health and CMV-seronegative.

The chain links TRBV29-1 to TRBJ1-5; a possible D gene is TRBD1 (5 bases). The germline gives CDR1 SQVTM, CDR2 ANQGSEA. This CDR3 comprises 13 residues. V lost 5 bases, J lost 4 bases, and 12 bases lay in between. The DNA of the CDR3 is TGCAGCGTTTCACAGGCTAAAAATCAGCCCCAGCATTTT. Residues: CSVSQAKNQPQHF.

This chain joins TRBV7-2 and TRBJ1-5; 9 bases match TRBD1. Losses at the gene ends were 5 bases for V and 6 bases for J; bases not matched to a gene: 8. The CDR3 is made up of 15 amino acids. Germline loops: CDR1 SGHTA, CDR2 FQGNSA. CDR3 sequence: CASSTWTGEGQPQHF. The CDR3 DNA reads as TGTGCCAGCAGCACCTGGACAGGGGAGGGTCAGCCCCAGCATTTT.

This clone showed up just once. The rearrangement uses TRBV6-1 and TRBJ2-7; TRBD1 is a possible D gene (5 bases). The CDR3 runs to 16 residues. The germline V gene encodes CDR1 MNHNS and CDR2 SASEGT. V lost 1 base and J 6 bases, leaving 19 bases between the germline ends. Here the CDR3 reads CASSEGFGGRVGEQYF. The CDR3 region has the DNA TGTGCCAGCAGTGAAGGTTTTGGTGGCAGGGTGGGCGAGCAGTACTTC.

The rearrangement links TRBV5-1 to TRBJ2-7, with TRBD2 identical over 9 bases. Germline V gives CDR1 SGHRS, CDR2 YFSETQ. The V and J ends lost 3 bases and 0 bases, in that order; junction bases with no gene match: 4. The CDR3 has 15 amino acids. CDR3 nucleotide sequence: TGCGCCAGCAGCTCGATAGCGGGGGCCTCCTACGAGCAGTACTTC. It translates to CASSSIAGASYEQYF. The variable domain in full, completed from reference TRBV5-1 and TRBJ2-7, reads KAGVTQTPRYLIKTRGQQVTLSCSPISGHRSVSWYQQTPGQGLQFLFEYFSETQRNKGNFPGRFSGRQFSNSRSEMNVSTLELGDSALYLCASSSIAGASYEQYFGPGTRLTVT.

The genes are TRBV11-2 and TRBJ2-1; 8 nucleotides align to TRBD2. Per the germline V gene, CDR1 is SGHAT and CDR2 is FQNNGV. The CDR3 sequence is 16 residues long. V was pared by 5 bases and J by 5 bases, with 11 bases of the junction left unmatched. The CDR3: CASSPSSGSVNNEQFF. The CDR3 region has the DNA TGTGCCAGCAGCCCGTCAAGCGGGAGCGTGAACAATGAGCAGTTCTTC.

This sequence joins TRBV28 and TRBJ2-3, with 7 bases aligning to TRBD1. This CDR3 is 17 amino acids long. Germline V gene lookup returns CDR1 MDHEN and CDR2 SYDVKM. After removal of 6 bases from V and 1 base from J, the junction contained 13 bases not matched to a gene. CDR3 sequence: CASRKDTRQGGTDTQYF. The CDR3 DNA sequence: TGTGCCAGCAGAAAAGACACCCGACAGGGTGGCACAGATACGCAGTATTTT.

Points on this clone: At one end, the junction sequence differs from germline, possibly due to a read error. The genes are TRBV7-7 and TRBJ2-3, with TRBD1 as a possible D gene (5 bases). Germline values: CDR1 SSHAT, CDR2 FNYEAQ (reference sequence). The CDR3 has 15 amino acids. Written as DNA, the CDR3 is TGTGCTAGCAGCTTAGGATCCCAGGGCGCGGATACGCAGTATTTT. Its protein is CASSLGSQGADTQYF.

The chain combines TRBV13 with TRBJ1-2; D unresolved. Per the germline V gene, CDR1 is PRHDT and CDR2 is FYEKMQ (reference sequence). The germline V and J ends were trimmed by 5 bases and 2 bases, with 15 bases remaining between them. This CDR3 is built from 15 residues. CDR3 in DNA: TGTGCCAGCAGCCCTACAACGGGATTAAACTATGGCTACACCTTC. Translated: CASSPTTGLNYGYTF. The full variable domain, rest sourced from reference TRBV13 and TRBJ1-2, is AAGVIQSPRHLIKEKRETATLKCYPIPRHDTVYWYQQGPGQDPQFLISFYEKMQSDKGSIPDRFSAQQFSDYHSELNMSSLELGDSALYFCASSPTTGLNYGYTFGSGTRLTVV.

The chain links TRBV5-1 to TRBJ1-2; 7 bases fit TRBD1. From germline, CDR1 is SGHRS and CDR2 YFSETQ. J was trimmed by 6 bases and V by 4 bases; bases with no gene match: 9. The CDR3 has 14 residues. CDR3 nucleotides: TGCGCCAGCAGCCTCACATTGACAGGGAATGGCTACACCTTC. It is translated as CASSLTLTGNGYTF.

In this sample, this clone is medium-sized. This chain uses TRBV4-3 with TRBJ2-1; D is unresolved. CDR3 size: 14 residues. From germline, CDR1 is LGHNA and CDR2 YSLEER. Trimming took off 0 bases at V and 4 bases at J, with 7 bases between the two ends. The CDR3 reads CASSQESRYNEQFF. In DNA form, the CDR3 reads TGCGCCAGCAGCCAAGAAAGTAGATACAATGAGCAGTTCTTC.

The chain recombines TRBV7-7 with TRBJ2-5; TRBD1 matches 8 bases. Matching the DNA end better, TRBJ2-7 makes the J call doubtful. Germline V gene sequence: CDR1 SSHAT, CDR2 FNYEAQ (reference sequence). The CDR3 totals 13 residues. The CDR3 sequence is CASSKGQGDEQYF. CDR3 DNA sequence: TGTGCCAGCAGCAAAGGACAGGGCGACGAGCAGTACTTC.

This clone came up a few times. The chain uses TRBV7-2 and TRBJ2-1; no firm D call. Germline CDR1 is SGHTA and CDR2 is FQGNSA. Trimming stripped 7 bases from V and 7 bases from J, with 17 bases between. The CDR3 has 14 amino acids. CDR3 protein: CASNPHQRRNEQFF. The CDR3, as DNA: TGTGCCAGCAACCCTCACCAGCGTCGTAATGAGCAGTTCTTC.

The CDR3 protein is CASSQEIAGSSYNEQFF. The CDR3 DNA reads TGCGCCAGCAGCCAAGAGATAGCGGGGAGCTCCTACAATGAGCAGTTCTTC. The chain recombines TRBV4-3 with TRBJ2-1; 8 bases are a match to TRBD2. After removal of 0 bases from V and 0 bases from J, the junction contained 4 bases not matched to a gene. CDR1 LGHNA and CDR2 YSLEER come from the germline V gene. The CDR3 is 17 residues long.

The CDR3 DNA reads as TGTGCCAGCAGTGAAGCGGGGGGGCCCTACAATGAGCAGTTCTTC. Amino acids: CASSEAGGPYNEQFF. This chain connects TRBV2 to TRBJ2-1; perhaps TRBD2 as D (7 bases). The V gene lost 0 bases and the J gene lost 2 bases, with 8 bases spanning the gap. Looked up from germline, CDR1 is SNHLY and CDR2 is FYNNEI. CDR3 length: 15 amino acids. Looking up the rest from reference TRBV2 and TRBJ2-1 gives the full variable domain: EPEVTQTPSHQVTQMGQEVILRCVPISNHLYFYWYRQILGQKVEFLVSFYNNEISEKSEIFDDQFSVERPDGSNFTLKIRSTKLEDSAMYFCASSEAGGPYNEQFFGPGTRLTVL.

The chain employs TRBV6-6 and TRBJ1-5; TRBD1 matches 7 bases. Per the germline V gene, CDR1 is MNHNY and CDR2 is SVGAGI (reference sequence). The CDR3 is 13 amino acids. After removal of 6 bases from V and 6 bases from J, the junction contained 5 bases not matched to a gene. The DNA for the CDR3 is TGTGCCAGCAGAGTCGACAGGGTTCAGCCCCAGCATTTT. Protein: CASRVDRVQPQHF.

This sequence joins TRBV28 and TRBJ2-3; D is perhaps TRBD2 (6 bases). The CDR3 covers 14 residues. CDR1 and CDR2 (germline): MDHEN, SYDVKM. V lost 3 bases and J 3 bases, leaving 10 bases between the germline ends. CDR3 sequence reads: CASSFYSGTDTQYF. The CDR3 DNA follows: TGTGCCAGCAGTTTTTATAGCGGAACAGATACGCAGTATTTT. Supplemented by reference TRBV28 and TRBJ2-3, the full variable domain reads DVKVTQSSRYLVKRTGEKVFLECVQDMDHENMFWYRQDPGLGLRLIYFSYDVKMKEKGDIPEGYSVSREKKERFSLILESASTNQTSMYLCASSFYSGTDTQYFGPGTRLTVL.

This chain links TRBV18 with TRBJ2-5; 7 nucleotides match TRBD2. With 4 bases clipped from V and 5 bases from J, the junction kept 7 bases outside the gene matches. The CDR3 totals 14 residues. In germline, CDR1 is KGHSH, CDR2 LQKENI. The CDR3 here is CASSLAGWEETQYF. The CDR3 coding sequence is TGTGCCAGCTCACTAGCGGGCTGGGAGGAGACCCAGTACTTC.

V usage is TRBV5-1 and J usage is TRBJ1-1; D possibly corresponds to TRBD1 (5 bases). Germline values: CDR1 SGHRS, CDR2 YFSETQ. The CDR3 is 14 amino acids. V was trimmed by 4 bases and J by 6 bases, leaving 16 bases between them. The CDR3 loop reads CASSQGRVRAEAFF. CDR3 bases: TGCGCCAGCAGCCAAGGCAGGGTTAGGGCTGAAGCTTTCTTT.

The V call is TRBV11-2, the J call TRBJ2-3, with D unresolved. Germline values: CDR1 SGHAT, CDR2 FQNNGV. CDR3 length: 12 residues. The V gene lost 5 bases and the J gene lost 0 bases, with 3 bases spanning the gap. The CDR3 region is CASSPSTDTQYF. The CDR3 DNA follows: TGTGCCAGCAGCCCTAGCACAGATACGCAGTATTTT.

This sequence joins TRBV5-1 and TRBJ2-1, with D possibly matching TRBD2 (7 bases). Germline V gene data show CDR1 as SGHRS and CDR2 as YFSETQ. V gave up 3 bases and J gave up 0 bases, with 19 bases separating them. This CDR3 spans 18 amino acids. The chain's CDR3 is CASSSGFGGRSSYNEQFF. The CDR3 coding sequence is TGCGCCAGCAGCTCGGGTTTCGGGGGGCGGAGCTCCTACAATGAGCAGTTCTTC.

A remark on this clone: One end of the junction does not line up with germline, which may come from a read error. CDR3 DNA sequence: TGTGCTAGCAGCTCCGCTAGCGGGAGCTACAATGAGCAGTTCTTC. It yields the protein CASSSASGSYNEQFF. The V call is TRBV7-7, the J call TRBJ2-1; the match to TRBD2 covers 10 bases. The CDR3 runs to 15 residues. The germline CDR1 and CDR2 sequences are SSHAT and FNYEAQ (reference sequence).

This chain uses TRBV28 with TRBJ2-7; D perhaps matches TRBD1 (6 bases). The CDR3 extends over 13 amino acids. V was clipped by 10 bases and J by 2 bases, with 15 bases between them. Germline CDR1 and CDR2: MDHEN and SYDVKM. CDR3 nucleotide sequence: TGTGCCATTACCGGGACAAACACCTACGAGCAGTACTTC. Translating it yields CAITGTNTYEQYF.

The chain has TRBV2 and TRBJ1-5; 9 bases align to TRBD1. After removal of 6 bases from V and 2 bases from J, the junction contained 2 bases not matched to a gene. CDR3 length: 14 residues. Germline V lookup: CDR1 SNHLY, CDR2 FYNNEI. DNA of the CDR3: TGTGCCAGCAGACAGGGGGCAGGCAATCAGCCCCAGCATTTT. This gives the protein CASRQGAGNQPQHF.

The V and J genes are TRBV6-1 and TRBJ2-7, with 7 bases that match TRBD1. This CDR3 is built from 14 residues. Germline lookup yields CDR1 MNHNS and CDR2 SASEGT. V gave up 1 base and J gave up 3 bases; unmatched junction bases: 3. The CDR3 protein is CASSEGAGGYEQYF. In nucleotides, the CDR3 is TGTGCCAGCAGTGAAGGGGCAGGGGGCTACGAGCAGTACTTC.